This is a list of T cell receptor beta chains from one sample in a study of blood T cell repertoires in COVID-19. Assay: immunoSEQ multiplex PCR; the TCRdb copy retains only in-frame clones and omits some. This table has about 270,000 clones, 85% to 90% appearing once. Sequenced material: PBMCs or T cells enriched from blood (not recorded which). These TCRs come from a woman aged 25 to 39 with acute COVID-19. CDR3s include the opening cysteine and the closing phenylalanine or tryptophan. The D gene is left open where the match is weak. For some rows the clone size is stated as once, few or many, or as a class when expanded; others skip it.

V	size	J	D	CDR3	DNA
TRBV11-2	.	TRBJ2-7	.	CASSLRDSYEQYF	TGTGCCAGCAGCCTCAGGGACTCCTACGAGCAGTACTTC
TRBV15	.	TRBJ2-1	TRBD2	CATTDSREYSEQFF	TGTGCCACCACCGACTCGCGGGAGTACAGTGAGCAGTTCTTC
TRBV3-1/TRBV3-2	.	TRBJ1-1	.	CASSQLNSNTEAFF	TGTGCCAGCAGCCAATTAAACTCGAACACTGAAGCTTTCTTT
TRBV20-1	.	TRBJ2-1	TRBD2	CSASSGLAYNEQFF	TGCAGTGCTAGTTCGGGACTAGCTTACAATGAGCAGTTCTTC
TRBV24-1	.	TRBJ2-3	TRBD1	CATGAAGQGADTQYF	TGTGCCACCGGGGCTGCCGGACAGGGGGCAGATACGCAGTATTTT
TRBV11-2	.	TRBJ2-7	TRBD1	CASSTPRGQRAYEQYF	TGTGCCAGCAGCACTCCAAGGGGACAGAGGGCCTACGAGCAGTACTTC
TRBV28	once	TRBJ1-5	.	CASSIKGGDEHF	TGTGCCAGCAGTATAAAGGGAGGAGACGAGCATTTT
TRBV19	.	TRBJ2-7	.	CASSAIPGTSSYEQYF	TGTGCCAGTAGTGCAATCCCCGGGACTTCATCCTACGAGCAGTACTTC
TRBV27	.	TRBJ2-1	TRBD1	CASSSGQGLYNEQFF	TGTGCCAGCAGTTCTGGACAGGGTTTGTACAATGAGCAGTTCTTC
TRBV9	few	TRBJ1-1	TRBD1	CASSVGQGHMNTEAFF	TGTGCCAGCAGCGTAGGACAGGGCCACATGAACACTGAAGCTTTCTTT
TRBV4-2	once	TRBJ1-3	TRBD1	CASSQRGNRDRGGNTIYF	TGTGCCAGCAGCCAGAGGGGCAACCGGGACAGGGGTGGAAACACCATATATTTT
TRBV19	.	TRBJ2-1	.	CASKLASYNEQFF	TGTGCCAGCAAACTGGCTAGTTACAATGAGCAGTTCTTC
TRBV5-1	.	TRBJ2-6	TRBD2	CASSLEGLAGGGANVLTF	TGCGCCAGCAGCTTGGAGGGACTAGCGGGAGGTGGGGCCAACGTCCTGACTTTC
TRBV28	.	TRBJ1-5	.	CASSLQGSDQPQHF	TGTGCCAGCAGTTTACAGGGGTCCGATCAGCCCCAGCATTTT
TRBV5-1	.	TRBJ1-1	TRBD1	CASSLPRDSESTEAFF	TGCGCCAGCAGCCTACCGAGGGACAGCGAGTCCACTGAAGCTTTCTTT
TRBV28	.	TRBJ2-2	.	CASSHRSVAGELFF	TGTGCCAGCAGTCACCGTAGTGTTGCCGGGGAGCTGTTTTTT
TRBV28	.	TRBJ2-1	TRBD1	CASSLTGQSSYNEQFF	TGTGCCAGCAGTTTGACGGGACAGAGCTCCTACAATGAGCAGTTCTTC
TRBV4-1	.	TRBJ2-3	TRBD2	CASSHLAGTTDTQYF	TGCGCCAGCAGCCACCTAGCGGGAACCACAGATACGCAGTATTTT
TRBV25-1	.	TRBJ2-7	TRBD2	CASSGDSGDYEQYF	TGTGCCAGCAGTGGTGATAGCGGGGACTACGAGCAGTACTTC
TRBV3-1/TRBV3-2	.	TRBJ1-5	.	CASSQDGRPGPQHF	TGTGCCAGCAGCCAAGACGGGAGGCCCGGGCCCCAGCATTTT
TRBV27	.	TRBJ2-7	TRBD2	CASSPRLASSYEQYF	TGTGCCAGCAGTCCGAGACTAGCTAGCTCCTACGAGCAGTACTTC
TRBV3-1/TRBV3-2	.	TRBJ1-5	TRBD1	CASSPTGFNQPQHF	TGTGCCAGCAGCCCGACAGGGTTTAATCAGCCCCAGCATTTT
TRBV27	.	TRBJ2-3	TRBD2	CASSSRTSRSTDTQYF	TGTGCCAGCAGTTCACGGACTAGCAGAAGCACAGATACGCAGTATTTT
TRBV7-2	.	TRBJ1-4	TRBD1	CASSLVGTGNNEKLFF	TGTGCCAGCAGCTTAGTAGGGACAGGCAATAATGAAAAACTGTTTTTT
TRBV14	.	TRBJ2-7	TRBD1	CASSPPRATGLSYEQYF	TGTGCCAGCAGCCCCCCCAGAGCGACAGGGTTATCCTACGAGCAGTACTTC
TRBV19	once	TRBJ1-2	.	CASSLNYGYTF	TGTGCCAGTAGTTTAAACTATGGCTACACCTTC
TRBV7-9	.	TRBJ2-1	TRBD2	CASSQPPPGGREDYNEQFF	TGTGCCAGCAGCCAACCCCCCCCTGGGGGGCGGGAGGACTACAATGAGCAGTTCTTC
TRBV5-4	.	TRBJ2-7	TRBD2	CASSLDSGSYEQYF	TGTGCCAGCAGCTTGGACAGCGGGAGTTACGAGCAGTACTTC
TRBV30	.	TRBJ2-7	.	CAWRDGQLQQYF	TGTGCCTGGAGAGATGGACAGCTACAGCAGTACTTC
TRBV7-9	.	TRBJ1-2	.	CASSLDRNNYGYTF	TGTGCCAGCAGCTTAGACAGGAATAACTATGGCTACACCTTC
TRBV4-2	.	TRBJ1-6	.	CASSQAQGDSPLHF	TGTGCCAGCAGCCAAGCACAGGGCGATTCACCCCTCCACTTT
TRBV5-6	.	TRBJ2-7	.	CASSVISSGGIPYEQYF	TGTGCCAGCAGCGTTATATCGAGTGGGGGGATTCCCTACGAGCAGTACTTC
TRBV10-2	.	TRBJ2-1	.	CATKSHYEPSYNEQFF	TGCGCCACAAAATCCCACTATGAACCCTCCTACAATGAGCAGTTCTTC
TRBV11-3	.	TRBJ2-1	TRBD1	CASSPPGRGQGFNEQFF	TGTGCCAGCAGCCCACCAGGAAGGGGACAGGGCTTCAATGAGCAGTTCTTC
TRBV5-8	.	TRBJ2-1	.	CASSLQGTYNEQFF	TGTGCCAGCAGCTTGCAGGGAACCTACAATGAGCAGTTCTTC